The rows below give T cell receptor beta chains drawn from one sample of a study of T cell responses to AZD1222 COVID-19 vaccine. Some clones are missing from TCRdb's copy, which holds only in-frame ones; the method was immunoSEQ multiplex PCR. The sample has roughly 140,000 clones, approximately 78% seen once. Sequencing used peripheral blood, obtained on day 0 of MenACWY control vaccination. These receptors all stem from an adult in good health. CDR3s leave out the opening cysteine and the closing phenylalanine or tryptophan. The order of the fields is CDR3 protein, J gene, V gene.

cdr3_aa: ASSPGTGVYGYT; j_call: TRBJ1-2; v_call: TRBV18
cdr3_aa: ASSSVGAKSSYNEQF; j_call: TRBJ2-1; v_call: TRBV11-2
cdr3_aa: ASSLEDLYGYT; j_call: TRBJ1-2; v_call: TRBV7-9
cdr3_aa: ASSFPQETQY; j_call: TRBJ2-5; v_call: TRBV12-3/TRBV12-4
cdr3_aa: ASSPAPNSPLH; j_call: TRBJ1-6; v_call: TRBV3-1/TRBV3-2
cdr3_aa: ASGGALRDEQF; j_call: TRBJ2-1; v_call: TRBV6-5
cdr3_aa: ATRSNYGYT; j_call: TRBJ1-2; v_call: TRBV25-1
cdr3_aa: ASSFLGEAF; j_call: TRBJ1-1; v_call: TRBV12-3/TRBV12-4
cdr3_aa: ATGTSGGPSYNEQF; j_call: TRBJ2-1; v_call: TRBV24-1
cdr3_aa: ASTFGTGGTGELF; j_call: TRBJ2-2; v_call: TRBV25-1
cdr3_aa: ASSVGGALNTEAF; j_call: TRBJ1-1; v_call: TRBV9
cdr3_aa: ASSLRGAAYPDTQY; j_call: TRBJ2-3; v_call: TRBV5-1
cdr3_aa: ASRSGVGYT; j_call: TRBJ1-2; v_call: TRBV7-9
cdr3_aa: ASSLGARVAGELF; j_call: TRBJ2-2; v_call: TRBV13
cdr3_aa: ASSLRQANNEQF; j_call: TRBJ2-1; v_call: TRBV28
cdr3_aa: ATKMGFSGNTIY; j_call: TRBJ1-3; v_call: TRBV6-5
cdr3_aa: ASSLRGPVTQY; j_call: TRBJ2-3; v_call: TRBV12-3/TRBV12-4
cdr3_aa: SVRGLAGVYEQF; j_call: TRBJ2-1; v_call: TRBV29-1
cdr3_aa: ASSIGRAGANVLT; j_call: TRBJ2-6; v_call: TRBV19
cdr3_aa: ASRTGRTAGGNYNEQF; j_call: TRBJ2-1; v_call: TRBV2
cdr3_aa: ASSAHRNTEAF; j_call: TRBJ1-1; v_call: TRBV2
cdr3_aa: ASSESASGGPDTQY; j_call: TRBJ2-3; v_call: TRBV10-1
cdr3_aa: ASSPQSGNTGELF; j_call: TRBJ2-2; v_call: TRBV6-5
cdr3_aa: ASSLSTGGGYGYT; j_call: TRBJ1-2; v_call: TRBV27
cdr3_aa: ASSLGSTPMNTEAF; j_call: TRBJ1-1; v_call: TRBV7-9
cdr3_aa: ASSSQGALNRGANVLT; j_call: TRBJ2-6; v_call: TRBV7-2
cdr3_aa: ASSFSTPYEAF; j_call: TRBJ1-1; v_call: TRBV27
cdr3_aa: ASGQGGRKQY; j_call: TRBJ2-7; v_call: TRBV27
cdr3_aa: ASSVGVSQETQY; j_call: TRBJ2-5; v_call: TRBV9
cdr3_aa: ASSLELRGAALAYNEQF; j_call: TRBJ2-1; v_call: TRBV11-2
cdr3_aa: ASSEGQLNTEAF; j_call: TRBJ1-1; v_call: TRBV10-1
cdr3_aa: ASSRGRGGYT; j_call: TRBJ1-2; v_call: TRBV13